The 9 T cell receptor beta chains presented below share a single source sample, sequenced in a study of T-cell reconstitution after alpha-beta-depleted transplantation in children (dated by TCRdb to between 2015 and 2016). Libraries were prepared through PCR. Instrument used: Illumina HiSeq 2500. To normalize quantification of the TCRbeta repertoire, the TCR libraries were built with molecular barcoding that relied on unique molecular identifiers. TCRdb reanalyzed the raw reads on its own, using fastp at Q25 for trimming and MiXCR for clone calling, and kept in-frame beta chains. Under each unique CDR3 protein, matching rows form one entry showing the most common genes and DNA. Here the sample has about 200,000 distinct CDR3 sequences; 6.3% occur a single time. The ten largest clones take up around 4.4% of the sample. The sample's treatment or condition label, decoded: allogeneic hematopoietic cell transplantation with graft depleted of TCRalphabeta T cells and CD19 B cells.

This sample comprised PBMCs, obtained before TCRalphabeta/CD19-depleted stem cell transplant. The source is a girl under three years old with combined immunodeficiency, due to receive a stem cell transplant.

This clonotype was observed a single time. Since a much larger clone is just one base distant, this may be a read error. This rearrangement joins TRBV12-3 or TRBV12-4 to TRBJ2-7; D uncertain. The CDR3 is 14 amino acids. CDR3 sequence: CAISLMAFGFEQYF. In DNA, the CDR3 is TGTGCCATCAGTTTAATGGCCTTCGGGTTCGAGCAGTACTTC.

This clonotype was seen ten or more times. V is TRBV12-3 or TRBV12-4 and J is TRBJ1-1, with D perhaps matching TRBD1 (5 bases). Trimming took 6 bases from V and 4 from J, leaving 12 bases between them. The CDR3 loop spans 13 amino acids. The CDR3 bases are TGTGCCAGCAGCCTAGGACAAGCCACTGAAGCTTTCTTT. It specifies CASSLGQATEAFF.

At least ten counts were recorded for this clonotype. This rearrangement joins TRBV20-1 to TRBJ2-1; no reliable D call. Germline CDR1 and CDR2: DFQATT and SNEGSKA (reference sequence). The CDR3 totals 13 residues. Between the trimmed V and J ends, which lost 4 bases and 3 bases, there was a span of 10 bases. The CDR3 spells CSANIRDYNEQFF. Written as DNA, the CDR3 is TGCAGTGCTAATATTCGTGACTACAATGAGCAGTTCTTC.

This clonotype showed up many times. CDR3 in amino acids: CASSLYQGAPGYGYTF. Here the CDR3 DNA reads TGCGCCAGCAGCTTGTACCAGGGGGCGCCCGGCTATGGCTACACCTTC. The V call is TRBV5-1, the J call TRBJ1-2, with 8 positions matching TRBD1. This CDR3 comprises 16 residues. Per the germline V gene, CDR1 is SGHRS and CDR2 is YFSETQ. The J segment lost 4 bases and the V segment lost 1 base, leaving 9 bases of the junction unmatched. The variable domain in full, completed from reference TRBV5-1 and TRBJ1-2, reads KAGVTQTPRYLIKTRGQQVTLSCSPISGHRSVSWYQQTPGQGLQFLFEYFSETQRNKGNFPGRFSGRQFSNSRSEMNVSTLELGDSALYLCASSLYQGAPGYGYTFGSGTRLTVV.

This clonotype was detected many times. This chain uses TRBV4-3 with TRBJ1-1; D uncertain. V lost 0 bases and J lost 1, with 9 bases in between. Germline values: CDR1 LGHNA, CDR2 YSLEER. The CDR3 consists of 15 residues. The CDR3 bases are TGCGCCAGCAGCCAAGATCGAGGGCCGAACACTGAAGCTTTCTTT. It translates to CASSQDRGPNTEAFF.

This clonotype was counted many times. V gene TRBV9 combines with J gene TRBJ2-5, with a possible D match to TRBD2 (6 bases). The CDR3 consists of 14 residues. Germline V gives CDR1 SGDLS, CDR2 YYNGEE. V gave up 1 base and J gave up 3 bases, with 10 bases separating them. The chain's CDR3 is CASSVIGGKETQYF. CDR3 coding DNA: TGTGCCAGCAGCGTAATCGGGGGAAAAGAGACCCAGTACTTC. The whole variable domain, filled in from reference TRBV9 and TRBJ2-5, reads DSGVTQTPKHLITATGQRVTLRCSPRSGDLSVYWYQQSLDQGLQFLIQYYNGEERAKGNILERFSAQQFPDLHSELNLSSLELGDSALYFCASSVIGGKETQYFGPGTRLLVL.

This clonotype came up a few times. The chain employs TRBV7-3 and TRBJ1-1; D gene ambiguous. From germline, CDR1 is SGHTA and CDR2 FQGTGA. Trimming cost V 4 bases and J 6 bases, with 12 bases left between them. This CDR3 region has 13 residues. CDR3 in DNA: TGTGCCAGCAGCTCTTTGACCGGGGCTGAAGCTTTCTTT. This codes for CASSSLTGAEAFF.

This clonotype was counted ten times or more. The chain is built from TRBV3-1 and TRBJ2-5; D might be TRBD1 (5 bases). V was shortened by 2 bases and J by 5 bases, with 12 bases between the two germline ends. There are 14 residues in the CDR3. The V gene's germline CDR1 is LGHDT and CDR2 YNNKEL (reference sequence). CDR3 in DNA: TGTGCCAGCAGCCAACGCTGGCAGGGTGAGACCCAGTACTTC. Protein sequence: CASSQRWQGETQYF.

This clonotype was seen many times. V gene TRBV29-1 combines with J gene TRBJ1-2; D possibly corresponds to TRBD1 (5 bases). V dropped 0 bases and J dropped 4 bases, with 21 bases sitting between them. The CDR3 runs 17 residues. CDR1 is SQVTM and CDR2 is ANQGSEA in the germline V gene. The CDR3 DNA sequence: TGCAGCGTTGAAGATCTCTTCAGCGGGGGGTCCCTCTATGGCTACACCTTC. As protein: CSVEDLFSGGSLYGYTF.